The entry that follows covers one T cell receptor (beta chain) sequence. Its antigen is not yet known. No much larger clonotype is one base removed from it; base qualities were not supplied. All donors were healthy Caucasians. The twin cohort consisted of three pairs of female monozygotic twins, all aged roughly 18 to 30 years. CD4+ and CD8+ T cell populations were isolated with positive isolation kits from Invitrogen. Preparation of the library involved 5' RACE. TCRdb lists the instrument as Illumina HiSeq 2000. A universal primer binding site was added through template switching, and the final cDNA carried a unique molecular identifier so that TCR cDNA molecules could be counted accurately. Specific primers in the conserved constant-segment region were used to synthesize first-strand cDNA for the TCR alpha and beta chains. To control for contamination, every cDNA library was double barcoded, receiving both a SMART-Mk sample barcode and Illumina barcodes. Two successive PCR steps introduced TruSeq adapter sequences along with Illumina sample barcodes. The TCR alpha and beta cDNA libraries were sequenced on the Illumina HiSeq platform using custom primers. As for how the authors treated the data: Raw reads were processed with MiGEC to extract unique molecular identifiers, and MiXCR was used to determine CDR3 positions. For each individual, recombination models were inferred using an EM algorithm with the repgenHMM and IGoR tools. The analysis of shared clonotypes was done with the tcR package in R, with sharing normalized by the product of cloneset sizes. To study raw recombination free of thymic and clonal selection effects, out-of-frame nonproductive sequences were analyzed. Using fastp at Q25 and MiXCR, TCRdb reprocessed the public reads and kept productive beta chains. Rows with a matching CDR3 protein are joined into one entry that keeps the most common DNA and genes. These V and J calls derive from TCRdb rather than the authors' analysis. Recorded for this sample are 310,000 or so distinct CDR3 sequences; roughly 9.7% of them occurred a single time. In total, the top ten clones hold roughly 6.4% of the sample.

The data originate from a study of identical twins (dated by TCRdb to between 2015 and 2016). General notes on the study: To test whether fetal clonotypes persist, this study deep-sequenced TCR alpha and beta repertoires from monozygotic twins, from unrelated adults of various ages, and from cord blood. To rule out contamination, replicate twin experiments were performed at different times with different library preparation protocols.

General study outcomes and caveats: Compared with coincidental sharing between unrelated individuals, an excess of low generation-probability sequences was observed among out-of-frame TCR alpha sequences shared between twins. Because the same donors could not be followed over many years, conclusions were based on cross-sectional statistical analysis. Recombination models systematically underestimated out-of-frame TCR alpha sharing in monozygotic twins but agreed with sharing between unrelated individuals. Zero-insertion analyses could be partly confounded by invariant T cells such as MAIT and iNKT, though diverse VJ usage argued against such confounding for most clonotypes. Abundant cord blood beta clonotypes had fewer insertions, young adult naive repertoires showed a similar but weaker trend, and memory repertoires showed no such trend. The excess sharing between twins in beta out-of-frame sequences was weaker because fewer shared sequences reduced the signal-to-noise ratio.

The data also belong to a second study, concerning yellow fever vaccine responses in identical twins. Taken from the second paper: According to the authors, the vaccine-induced T cell response in identical twins seemed to be partly convergent and partly specific to each individual. Focusing on identical twins, the study followed the T cell clones that responded to the vaccine, and did so with precision.

This TCR derives from a woman between 18 and 30 years old in good health. Sequenced sample: CD8+ T cells sorted from blood.

The nucleotides read TGTGCCAGCAGTAATCACCTGTCAATGAACACTGAAGCTTTCTTT. The translation is CASSNHLSMNTEAFF. The chain is encoded by TRBV6-1 joined to TRBJ1-1; the D gene remains uncertain. V and J lose 5 bases and 0 bases, and a span of 13 bases separates them. The germline V gene provides CDR1 MNHNS and CDR2 SASEGT. From cysteine to phenylalanine, the CDR3 is 15 amino acids long. Only CDR3 DNA is held: 45 bases, read in frame from base 1.